The T cell receptor (beta chain) under discussion was sequenced for a study of blood T cell repertoires in COVID-19. Overall study: Whether acute or convalescent, the COVID-19 samples came from the United States, Italy and Spain.

TCRdb's table, derived via immunoSEQ multiplex PCR, lists solely in-frame clones and lacks some. The sample lists around 360,000 clones, roughly 87% occurring once. All recovered Cohort 3 donors got two negative PCRs, got clearance, or saw symptom resolution. The CDR3 sequence is 14 residues long. The ends lost 4 bases at V and 5 bases at J; junction bases unmatched: 4. Germline assignment: CDR1 KGHDR and CDR2 SFDVKD. The origin of this receptor is a woman younger than 45 who had recovered from COVID-19. Sequencing was carried out using PBMCs or T cells enriched from blood (not recorded which). The chain joins TRBV24-1 to TRBJ2-7; TRBD1 aligns across 10 bases. This chain's CDR3 is CATSDLTGGDEQYF. The CDR3 coding sequence is TGTGCCACCAGTGACCTGACAGGGGGCGACGAGCAGTACTTC.